These 14 T cell receptor beta chains came from one sample sequenced in a study of blood T cell repertoires in COVID-19. Libraries were prepared by immunoSEQ multiplex PCR; TCRdb keeps only in-frame clonotypes and omits some of them. The repertoire consists of 190,000 or so clones, with 87% occurring once and the leading ten covering 0.88%. Material for sequencing was peripheral blood. The receptors were sampled from a woman aged 18-29 years who had recovered from COVID-19.

This sequence joins TRBV2 and TRBJ2-1; TRBD2 agrees at 13 bases. The V gene's germline CDR1 is SNHLY and CDR2 FYNNEI. CDR3 length: 14 residues. V was clipped by 6 bases and J by 9 bases; unmatched bases: 5. CDR3 bases: TGTGCCAGCAGAGACGGACTAGCGGGAGTTGAGCAGTTCTTC. It encodes CASRDGLAGVEQFF.

The rearrangement links TRBV30 to TRBJ1-4; 9 bases agree with TRBD1. The length of the CDR3 is 15 residues. CDR1 and CDR2 from the germline V gene are GTSNPN and SVGIG (reference sequence). Trimming took 8 bases from V and 7 from J; bases not matched to a gene: 14. DNA of the CDR3: TGTGCCAGAACCCCCGGGACAGGGTGCTGTGAAAAACTGTTTTTT. This sequence encodes CARTPGTGCCEKLFF.

The chain is built from TRBV2 and TRBJ1-3; tentative D call: TRBD1 (6 bases). Deletions cut 4 bases from V and 9 bases from J, with 13 bases between. Looked up from germline, CDR1 is SNHLY and CDR2 is FYNNEI. The CDR3 is 13 amino acids. The CDR3, as DNA: TGTGCCAGCAGTGTACAGGGTATTAGCACCATATATTTT. Translated: CASSVQGISTIYF. Based on the CDR3 plus reference TRBV2 and TRBJ1-3, the full variable domain is EPEVTQTPSHQVTQMGQEVILRCVPISNHLYFYWYRQILGQKVEFLVSFYNNEISEKSEIFDDQFSVERPDGSNFTLKIRSTKLEDSAMYFCASSVQGISTIYFGEGSWLTVV.

This clone was seen once. The chain carries TRBV27 and TRBJ2-1, with D perhaps matching TRBD2 (5 bases). This CDR3 has 16 residues. Trimming removed 3 bases from V and 8 bases from J, with 20 bases in between. Germline assignment: CDR1 MNHEY and CDR2 SMNVEV (reference sequence). As DNA, the CDR3 is TGTGCCAGCAGTTTGAGAGGCGGGTCTTATTTGGATGAGCAGTTCTTC. Its protein is CASSLRGGSYLDEQFF.

The chain carries TRBV19 and TRBJ1-2; TRBD1 might be the D (5 bases). V was cut by 10 bases and J by 0 bases, with 18 bases left in between. Germline assignment: CDR1 LNHDA and CDR2 SQIVND (reference sequence). The CDR3 totals 15 residues. CDR3 coding DNA: TGTGCCACCACGCCCAGCGGGGGGGCTAACTATGGCTACACCTTC. Translated: CATTPSGGANYGYTF.

The chain links TRBV19 to TRBJ2-7; TRBD1 agrees at 10 bases. Germline CDR1 is LNHDA and CDR2 is SQIVND (reference sequence). CDR3 length equals 14 residues. Trimming took 6 bases from V and 3 from J; bases not matched to a gene: 5. The CDR3 DNA sequence: TGTGCCAGTAGAGGACAGGGGGGCGTCTACGAGCAGTACTTC. This translates into CASRGQGGVYEQYF.

In its sample, this clone was seen once. J is TRBJ1-2 and V is TRBV3-1 (or the pseudogene TRBV3-2); no definite D call. Germline V gene sequence: CDR1 LGHDT, CDR2 YNNKEL (reference sequence). V was clipped by 1 base and J by 8 bases, with 5 bases between them. The CDR3 covers 11 residues. The CDR3 protein is CASSQVGGYTF. CDR3 sequence (DNA): TGTGCCAGCAGCCAAGTCGGGGGCTACACCTTC.

The rearrangement joins TRBV30 to TRBJ1-1, with D tentatively TRBD1 (5 bases). Germline lookup yields CDR1 GTSNPN and CDR2 SVGIG (reference sequence). The CDR3 length is 13 residues. Trimming cost V 1 base and J 5 bases, with 11 bases left between them. In DNA form, the CDR3 reads TGTGCCTGGAGTGACGGGGGTGGAACTGAAGCTTTCTTT. Translating it yields CAWSDGGGTEAFF.

The chain has TRBV4-1 and TRBJ2-7; 7 nucleotides line up with TRBD2. Losses at the gene ends were 4 bases for V and 5 bases for J; bases not matched to a gene: 11. CDR3 length: 15 amino acids. Germline V gene sequence: CDR1 MGHRA, CDR2 YSYEKL. The CDR3 DNA reads as TGCGCCAGCAGCCTGTCTCGGGGAGGGGTTAACGAGCAGTACTTC. It is translated as CASSLSRGGVNEQYF.

The rearrangement uses TRBV10-3 and TRBJ1-2, with 11 bases that match TRBD1. J gave up 8 bases and V 3 bases, and 5 bases lay outside the gene matches. CDR1 and CDR2 (germline): ENHRY, SYGVKD. This CDR3 spans 14 amino acids. The CDR3 here is CAISDLRDRGGYTF. CDR3 nucleotide sequence: TGTGCCATCAGTGACCTCCGGGACAGGGGGGGCTACACCTTC.

The V and J genes are TRBV24-1 and TRBJ1-1; D is ambiguous. Trimming stripped 4 bases from V and 9 bases from J, with 14 bases between. Germline-derived CDR1 and CDR2 are KGHDR and SFDVKD. The CDR3 runs to 13 residues. For the CDR3, the DNA is TGTGCCACCAGTGACTCGCGACTCGCACAAGCTTTCTTT. Translating it yields CATSDSRLAQAFF.

This rearrangement joins TRBV7-7 to TRBJ2-5; TRBD1 agrees at 7 bases. From germline, CDR1 is SSHAT and CDR2 FNYEAQ (reference sequence). The trim removed 1 base at V and 1 base at J, leaving 3 bases unmatched. This CDR3 region has 15 residues. The DNA of the CDR3 is TGTGCCAGCAGCTTAGTCCGGGACAGCCAAGAGACCCAGTACTTC. This gives the protein CASSLVRDSQETQYF.

The chain joins TRBV6-2 or TRBV6-3 to TRBJ2-1; 7 bases fit TRBD2. V lost 2 bases and J lost 8; bases outside the gene matches: 3. CDR1 and CDR2 from the germline V gene are MNHEY and SVGEGT. This CDR3 is 13 amino acids long. In DNA form, the CDR3 reads TGTGCCAGCAGTTACCGGACTAGGTATGAGCAGTTCTTC. This encodes CASSYRTRYEQFF.

The genes are TRBV29-1 and TRBJ1-4, with 9 nucleotides matching TRBD1. The CDR3 has 17 amino acids. The germline V gene has CDR1 SQVTM and CDR2 ANQGSEA. Unmatched junction bases numbered 13, after V lost 8 bases and J lost 0 bases. The CDR3 region has the DNA TGCAGCCACCCTTTGGGGACAGGGCCTACAACTAATGAAAAACTGTTTTTT. Its translation: CSHPLGTGPTTNEKLFF.